This T cell receptor beta chain is from a study of blood T cells in healthy people across ages. Regarding this clonotype: No antigen is known for it.

The second PCR ran about 6 to 11 cycles with a sample-barcoded 5' primer and J-beta primers. A single record per CDR3 protein comes from TCRdb applying MiXCR to the 5' RACE reads. Among about 1.8 million distinct CDR3 sequences, less than 50% were seen once, and the ten largest hold less than 2.5%. A minimum of 7 million PBMCs was isolated per sample. Findings and caveats of the study: Without sorted subsets, naive and antigen-experienced compartments could not be conclusively compared. There were more naive CD4+ cells and higher diversity in long-lived donors than in aged donors.

Trimming removed 0 bases from V and 4 bases from J; junction bases left unmatched: 11. The germline V gene has CDR1 DFQATT and CDR2 SNEGSKA (reference sequence). The CDR3 length is 17 residues. The receptor comes from a woman in her thirties or forties in good health. The chain is built from TRBV20-1 and TRBJ2-3, with 9 nucleotides matching TRBD2. Material: blood. In nucleotides, the CDR3 is TGCAGTGCTAGAGATGTGCGGGTCGGCGGGGGGGCAGATACGCAGTATTTT. Its translation: CSARDVRVGGGADTQYF.